This note documents a single TCR beta chain sequence. The entry originates in a study of blood T cell repertoires in COVID-19. The CDR3 loop spans 13 amino acids. V was shortened by 8 bases and J by 6 bases, with 16 bases between the two germline ends. CDR1 is SGHTA, CDR2 FQGNSA, per germline. Per the study methods: Reference gene primer amplification in the assay estimated nucleated cell counts. The protocol was immunoSEQ multiplex PCR, while the TCRdb copy is restricted to in-frame clones and leaves out a portion. V and J calls and clone size are as listed in that table; D and trimming were resolved from the DNA. This table holds about 70,000 clones, about nine tenths found once.

This receptor was obtained from an elderly woman with active or convalescent COVID-19. Source material: peripheral blood. The chain combines TRBV7-2 with TRBJ1-1; D is uncertain. The CDR3 loop reads CASGGILTSEAFF. In DNA form, the CDR3 reads TGTGCCAGCGGAGGCATTCTGACTTCTGAAGCTTTCTTT.